This T cell receptor (beta chain) was recorded in a study of tumor and adjacent non-tumor tissue in lung cancer. This clonotype was observed a handful of times. An end of the junction differs from the germline gene, which may be a read error. TCRbeta libraries were built with three rounds of nested PCR, modified from ARM-PCR. MiXCR was run by TCRdb on the multiplex PCR reads, yielding one entry per CDR3 protein. The profile shows 200,000 to 250,000 distinct CDR3 sequences, about two thirds of them singletons. This sample's RNA came from whole unsorted tissue. Sequencing was done on a sample of lung tumor tissue. The source is a man aged 55-75 years with non-small cell lung cancer.

The CDR3 DNA reads TGTGCCAGCAGCGATGGGCAGGGGGCCGGAACTGAGGCTTTCTTT. It yields the protein CASSDGQGAGTEAFF. V and J are TRBV6-1 and TRBJ1-1; TRBD1 agrees at 8 bases. Germline lookup yields CDR1 MNHNS and CDR2 SASEGT. This CDR3 spans 15 amino acids.